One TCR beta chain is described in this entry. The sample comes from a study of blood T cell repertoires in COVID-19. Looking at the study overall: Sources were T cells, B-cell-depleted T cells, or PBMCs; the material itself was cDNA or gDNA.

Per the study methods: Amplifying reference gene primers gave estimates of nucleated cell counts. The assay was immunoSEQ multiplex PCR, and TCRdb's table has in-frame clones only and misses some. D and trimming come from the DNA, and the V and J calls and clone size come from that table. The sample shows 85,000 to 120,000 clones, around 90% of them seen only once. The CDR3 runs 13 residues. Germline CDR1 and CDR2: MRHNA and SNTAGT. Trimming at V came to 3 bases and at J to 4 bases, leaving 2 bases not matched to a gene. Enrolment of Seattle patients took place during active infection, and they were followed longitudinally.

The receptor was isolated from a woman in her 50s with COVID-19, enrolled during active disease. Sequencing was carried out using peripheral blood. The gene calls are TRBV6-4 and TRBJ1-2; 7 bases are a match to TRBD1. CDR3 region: CASSEAGGYGYTF. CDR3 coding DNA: TGTGCCAGCAGTGAGGCAGGGGGCTATGGCTACACCTTC.